What follows are 15 T cell receptor beta chains derived from one specimen sequenced in a study of cytomegalovirus exposure and HLA in healthy donors. Primers for the PCR totalled 60 Vbeta and 13 Jbeta. Method: immunoSEQ multiplex PCR; TCRdb's copy keeps in-frame clones and lacks some. Among around 180,000 clones listed, about three quarters were seen once. Sequencing was carried out using PBMCs. These receptors all come from a woman in her thirties or forties in good health and CMV-seronegative.

The chain couples TRBV5-1 to TRBJ2-2, with 7 bases identical to TRBD2. Trimming cost V 0 bases and J 1 base; bases outside gene matches: 0. CDR1 and CDR2 (germline): SGHRS, YFSETQ. CDR3 size: 15 residues. Here the CDR3 DNA reads TGCGCCAGCAGCTTGGCTAGCGGGAACACCGGGGAGCTGTTTTTT. Encoded protein: CASSLASGNTGELFF. The full variable domain, its missing parts supplied by reference TRBV5-1 and TRBJ2-2, is KAGVTQTPRYLIKTRGQQVTLSCSPISGHRSVSWYQQTPGQGLQFLFEYFSETQRNKGNFPGRFSGRQFSNSRSEMNVSTLELGDSALYLCASSLASGNTGELFFGEGSRLTVL.

The gene calls are TRBV7-8 and TRBJ1-2, with 8 bases fitting TRBD1. Losses at the gene ends were 5 bases for V and 6 bases for J; bases not matched to a gene: 8. The CDR3 covers 14 residues. Germline V lookup: CDR1 SGHVS, CDR2 FQNEAQ. The CDR3 region has the DNA TGTGCCAGCAGCAAGGACAGGGTCCCAAATGGCTACACCTTC. The encoded protein is CASSKDRVPNGYTF.

This clone showed up just a few times. This chain connects TRBV7-9 to TRBJ2-1; possibly TRBD2 for D (6 bases). V was clipped by 4 bases and J by 8 bases, with 15 bases between them. The CDR3 runs to 14 residues. Germline assignment: CDR1 SEHNR and CDR2 FQNEAQ (reference sequence). CDR3 DNA: TGTGCCAGCAGCTCGGGACTGGTCGCAGATGAGCAGTTCTTC. Its protein product is CASSSGLVADEQFF. The full variable domain, its missing parts supplied by reference TRBV7-9 and TRBJ2-1, is DTGVSQNPRHKITKRGQNVTFRCDPISEHNRLYWYRQTLGQGPEFLTYFQNEAQLEKSRLLSDRFSAERPKGSFSTLEIQRTEQGDSAMYLCASSSGLVADEQFFGPGTRLTVL.

The chain has TRBV13 and TRBJ1-3, with D unresolved. The germline gives CDR1 PRHDT, CDR2 FYEKMQ (reference sequence). The CDR3 runs to 15 residues. V lost 0 bases and J 1 base, leaving 7 bases between the germline ends. The CDR3 loop reads CASSLGPGSGNTIYF. As DNA, the CDR3 is TGTGCCAGCAGCTTAGGCCCGGGTTCTGGAAACACCATATATTTT. The variable domain in full, with the rest retrieved from reference TRBV13 and TRBJ1-3, is AAGVIQSPRHLIKEKRETATLKCYPIPRHDTVYWYQQGPGQDPQFLISFYEKMQSDKGSIPDRFSAQQFSDYHSELNMSSLELGDSALYFCASSLGPGSGNTIYFGEGSWLTVV.

The gene calls are TRBV9 and TRBJ2-3, with 15 bases that match TRBD2. J gave up 0 bases and V 4 bases, and 18 bases lay outside the gene matches. Germline V gives CDR1 SGDLS, CDR2 YYNGEE. This CDR3 region has 22 residues. The CDR3 DNA reads TGTGCCAGCAGCTCTAGAGGAAAAGGGACTAGCGGGAGGATTGCTAGCACAGATACGCAGTATTTT. Protein sequence: CASSSRGKGTSGRIASTDTQYF.

The chain has TRBV14 and TRBJ1-4, with 7 bases lining up with TRBD1. V gave up 1 base and J gave up 7 bases; unmatched junction bases: 9. The CDR3 is made up of 16 amino acids. CDR1 and CDR2 (germline): SGHDN, FVKESK. CDR3 sequence: CASSQGGDRVFEKLFF. The DNA for the CDR3 is TGTGCCAGCAGCCAAGGGGGAGACAGGGTTTTTGAAAAACTGTTTTTT.

In its sample, this clone was seen once. The genes are TRBV6-6 and TRBJ2-5; D remains ambiguous. The germline V gene has CDR1 MNHNY and CDR2 SVGAGI (reference sequence). The V end lost 6 bases, the J end lost 4 bases, and 12 bases lay between the germline ends. The CDR3 runs to 13 residues. The CDR3 loop reads CASSQERGETQYF. In DNA, the CDR3 is TGTGCCAGCAGCCAAGAACGAGGAGAGACCCAGTACTTC.

CDR3: CASSQAPAGGTEAFF. The CDR3 DNA sequence: TGCGCCAGCAGCCAAGCCCCCGCAGGGGGCACTGAAGCTTTCTTT. The chain employs TRBV4-3 and TRBJ1-1, with 7 bases lining up with TRBD1. The germline gives CDR1 LGHNA, CDR2 YSLEER. This CDR3 spans 15 amino acids. Germline trimming cut 1 base from V and 4 bases from J; bases unmatched to any gene: 6.

J is TRBJ1-2 and V is TRBV4-2; maybe TRBD1 (6 bases). The CDR3 has 14 residues. The V gene lost 4 bases and the J gene lost 4 bases, with 13 bases spanning the gap. Germline V CDR1 and CDR2: LGHNA, YNFKEQ. The CDR3 coding sequence is TGTGCCAGCAGCCCGGGGGGCAGCACCTATGGCTACACCTTC. Translated, it gives CASSPGGSTYGYTF.

The chain links TRBV28 to TRBJ2-7; perhaps TRBD2 as D (7 bases). Germline loops: CDR1 MDHEN, CDR2 SYDVKM. Trimming took off 2 bases at V and 2 bases at J, with 13 bases between the two ends. CDR3 length: 15 amino acids. CDR3: CASSLTSGGPYEQYF. The DNA for the CDR3 is TGTGCCAGCAGTTTAACCTCGGGGGGCCCCTACGAGCAGTACTTC.

V and J are TRBV2 and TRBJ2-1, with D possibly TRBD2 on 6 matching bases. Germline V gene data show CDR1 as SNHLY and CDR2 as FYNNEI. V lost 7 bases, J lost 5 bases, and 12 bases lay in between. The CDR3 is 13 amino acids. CDR3 residues: CASTGPGDNEQFF. In nucleotides, the CDR3 is TGTGCCAGCACCGGGCCGGGGGACAATGAGCAGTTCTTC. Full variable domain (remainder filled in from reference TRBV2 and TRBJ2-1): EPEVTQTPSHQVTQMGQEVILRCVPISNHLYFYWYRQILGQKVEFLVSFYNNEISEKSEIFDDQFSVERPDGSNFTLKIRSTKLEDSAMYFCASTGPGDNEQFFGPGTRLTVL.

This clone was detected only once. This chain links TRBV9 with TRBJ1-1; TRBD1 matches 7 bases. Germline CDR1 SGDLS, CDR2 YYNGEE. CDR3 size: 15 residues. V lost 3 bases, J lost 2 bases, and 7 bases stayed unmatched. Here the CDR3 reads CASSALGTDNTEAFF. For the CDR3, the DNA is TGTGCCAGCAGCGCCCTGGGGACAGACAACACTGAAGCTTTCTTT. The whole variable domain, filled in from reference TRBV9 and TRBJ1-1, reads DSGVTQTPKHLITATGQRVTLRCSPRSGDLSVYWYQQSLDQGLQFLIQYYNGEERAKGNILERFSAQQFPDLHSELNLSSLELGDSALYFCASSALGTDNTEAFFGQGTRLTVV.

V gene TRBV5-1 combines with J gene TRBJ2-3; 8 bases match TRBD2. Germline V gene data show CDR1 as SGHRS and CDR2 as YFSETQ. The CDR3 contains 15 residues. V shed 0 bases and J 6 bases; nucleotides not matched to a gene: 6. The CDR3 DNA reads TGCGCCAGCAGCTTGGGAGCGGGAGAGGGTGATACGCAGTATTTT. It codes for CASSLGAGEGDTQYF. The full variable domain, with the rest looked up from reference TRBV5-1 and TRBJ2-3, is KAGVTQTPRYLIKTRGQQVTLSCSPISGHRSVSWYQQTPGQGLQFLFEYFSETQRNKGNFPGRFSGRQFSNSRSEMNVSTLELGDSALYLCASSLGAGEGDTQYFGPGTRLTVL.

This chain connects TRBV7-2 to TRBJ1-1, with D possibly TRBD1 on 5 matching bases. The V end lost 5 bases, the J end lost 3 bases, and 10 bases lay between the germline ends. The CDR3 totals 13 residues. CDR1 SGHTA and CDR2 FQGNSA come from the germline V gene. The CDR3 here is CASSPRGDTEAFF. As DNA, the CDR3 is TGTGCCAGCAGCCCCCGGGGGGACACTGAAGCTTTCTTT. The variable domain in full, completed from reference TRBV7-2 and TRBJ1-1, reads GAGVSQSPSNKVTEKGKDVELRCDPISGHTALYWYRQSLGQGLEFLIYFQGNSAPDKSGLPSDRFSAERTGGSVSTLTIQRTQQEDSAVYLCASSPRGDTEAFFGQGTRLTVV.

The rearrangement uses TRBV7-2 and TRBJ2-5; weak D call: TRBD2 (5 bases). CDR1 is SGHTA, CDR2 FQGNSA, per germline. V shed 5 bases and J shed 0 bases, with 13 bases lying between them. The CDR3 consists of 15 residues. The CDR3 here is CASSRLGGYQETQYF. The CDR3 DNA follows: TGTGCCAGCAGCCGATTAGGAGGTTACCAAGAGACCCAGTACTTC.